The source of this TCR beta chain is a study of blood T cell repertoires in COVID-19. Study-level background: Sites in the United States, Italy and Spain provided acute and convalescent COVID-19 samples.

Seattle participants joined during active infection and were tracked over time. Per the original methods: Counts of nucleated cells, estimated from reference gene primer amplification, were obtained. Repertoires were generated with immunoSEQ multiplex PCR, while TCRdb's copy carries only in-frame clones and drops some. V and J calls and clone size come straight from that table; D and trimming were deduced from the DNA. The sample consists of a few hundred thousand clones, over 85% of them appearing once. The CDR3 spans 16 residues. The trim removed 3 bases at V and 3 bases at J, leaving 11 bases unmatched. Looked up from germline, CDR1 is MNHNS and CDR2 is SASEGT.

The sequenced sample was peripheral blood. This TCR was sampled from a man aged 18 to 29 with COVID-19, enrolled during active disease. The rearrangement links TRBV6-1 to TRBJ2-7; 7 positions match TRBD1. The CDR3 reads CASSEVPAGGSYEQYF. The CDR3 DNA follows: TGTGCCAGCAGTGAGGTCCCGGCAGGGGGAAGCTACGAGCAGTACTTC.